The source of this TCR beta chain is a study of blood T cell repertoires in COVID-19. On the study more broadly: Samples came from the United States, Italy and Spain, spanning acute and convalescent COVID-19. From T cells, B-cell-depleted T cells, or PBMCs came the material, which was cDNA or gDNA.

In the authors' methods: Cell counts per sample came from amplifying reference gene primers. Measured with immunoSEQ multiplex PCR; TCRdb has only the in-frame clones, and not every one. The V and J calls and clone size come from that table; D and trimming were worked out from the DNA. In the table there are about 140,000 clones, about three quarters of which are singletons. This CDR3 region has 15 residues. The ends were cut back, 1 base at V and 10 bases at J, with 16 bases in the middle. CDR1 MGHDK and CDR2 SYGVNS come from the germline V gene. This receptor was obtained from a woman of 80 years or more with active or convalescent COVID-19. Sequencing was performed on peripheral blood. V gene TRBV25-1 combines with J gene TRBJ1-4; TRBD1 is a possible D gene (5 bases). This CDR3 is CASSEWTGEASKLFF. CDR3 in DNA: TGTGCCAGCAGTGAATGGACGGGGGAAGCGTCAAAACTGTTTTTT.